This TCR beta chain was sequenced for a study of blood T cell repertoires in COVID-19. Study background: Material from acute and convalescent COVID-19 was sourced from the United States, Italy and Spain. From T cells, B-cell-depleted T cells, or PBMCs came the material, which was cDNA or gDNA.

How the authors handled the data: Reference gene primer amplification yielded estimated nucleated cell counts. Clones were read by immunoSEQ multiplex PCR, and TCRdb kept only the in-frame ones, dropping some. D and trimming come from the DNA, and the V and J calls and clone size come from that table. In the table there are more than 80,000 clones, about 71% of which are singletons. From germline, CDR1 is MNHEY and CDR2 SVGAGI. The CDR3 runs 14 residues. The V end lost 4 bases, the J end lost 2 bases, and 11 bases lay between the germline ends. Material for sequencing was peripheral blood. This sequence was found in a woman in her sixties in a cohort sampled during active or convalescent COVID-19. This rearrangement joins TRBV6-5 to TRBJ1-1; D uncertain. The CDR3 region is CASSWNRGNTEAFF. CDR3 bases: TGTGCCAGCAGTTGGAACCGGGGTAACACTGAAGCTTTCTTT.